This T cell receptor (beta chain) appears in the sequencing data of a study of blood T cell repertoires in COVID-19. Overall study context: Both acute and convalescent COVID-19 samples were obtained from the United States, Italy and Spain.

Method: immunoSEQ multiplex PCR; TCRdb's copy keeps in-frame clones and lacks some. Of 150,000 to 200,000 clones detected, around 84% appear once; the ten largest clones hold under 7%. Germline V gives CDR1 SGDLS, CDR2 YYNGEE. Losses at the gene ends were 4 bases for V and 5 bases for J; bases not matched to a gene: 6. The CDR3 contains 14 residues. V usage is TRBV9 and J usage is TRBJ1-1, with TRBD1 matching 9 bases. The sequenced material came from PBMCs or T cells enriched from blood (not recorded which). The TCR comes from a man in his forties or fifties who had recovered from COVID-19. Here the CDR3 DNA reads TGTGCCAGCAGCCCATCCGGGACAGGGACTGAAGCTTTCTTT. Translation: CASSPSGTGTEAFF.